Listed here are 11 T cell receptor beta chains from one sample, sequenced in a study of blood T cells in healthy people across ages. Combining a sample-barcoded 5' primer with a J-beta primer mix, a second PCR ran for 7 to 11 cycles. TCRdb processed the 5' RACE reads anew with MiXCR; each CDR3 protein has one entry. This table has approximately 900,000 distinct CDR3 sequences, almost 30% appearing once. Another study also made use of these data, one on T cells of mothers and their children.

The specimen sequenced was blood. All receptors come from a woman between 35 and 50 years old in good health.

CDR3 region: CASSEGRGLGIQYF. For the CDR3, the DNA is TGTGCCAGCAGTGAGGGAAGGGGCTTGGGCATTCAGTACTTC. The gene calls are TRBV2 and TRBJ2-4; weak D call: TRBD1 (5 bases). The V gene lost 3 bases and the J gene lost 9 bases, with 15 bases spanning the gap. Germline loops: CDR1 SNHLY, CDR2 FYNNEI. The CDR3 consists of 14 residues.

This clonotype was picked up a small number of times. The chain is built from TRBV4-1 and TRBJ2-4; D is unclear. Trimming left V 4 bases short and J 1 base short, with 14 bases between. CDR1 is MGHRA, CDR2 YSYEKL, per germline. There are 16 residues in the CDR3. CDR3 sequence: CASSPGRLRAKNIQYF. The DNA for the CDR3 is TGCGCCAGCAGCCCCGGACGCCTTAGGGCCAAAAACATTCAGTACTTC.

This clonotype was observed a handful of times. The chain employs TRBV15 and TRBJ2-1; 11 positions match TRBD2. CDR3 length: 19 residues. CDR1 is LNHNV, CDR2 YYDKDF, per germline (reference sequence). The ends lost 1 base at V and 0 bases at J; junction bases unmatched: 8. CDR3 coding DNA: TGTGCCACCAGCAGAGCACTAGCGGGGGACTCGAGCTCCTACAATGAGCAGTTCTTC. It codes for CATSRALAGDSSSYNEQFF. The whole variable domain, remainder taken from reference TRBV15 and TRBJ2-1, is DAMVIQNPRYQVTQFGKPVTLSCSQTLNHNVMYWYQQKSSQAPKLLFHYYDKDFNNEADTPDNFQSRRPNTSFCFLDIRSPGLGDTAMYLCATSRALAGDSSSYNEQFFGPGTRLTVL.

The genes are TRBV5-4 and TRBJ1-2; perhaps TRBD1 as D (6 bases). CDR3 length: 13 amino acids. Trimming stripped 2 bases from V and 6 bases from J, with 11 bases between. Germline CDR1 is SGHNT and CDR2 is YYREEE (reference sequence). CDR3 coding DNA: TGTGCCAGCAGCTTAGTAGGGGGAAATGGCTACACCTTC. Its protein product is CASSLVGGNGYTF. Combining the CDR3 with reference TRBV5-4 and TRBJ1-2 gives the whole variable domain ETGVTQSPTHLIKTRGQQVTLRCSSQSGHNTVSWYQQALGQGPQFIFQYYREEENGRGNFPPRFSGLQFPNYSSELNVNALELDDSALYLCASSLVGGNGYTFGSGTRLTVV.

CDR3 in DNA: TGTGCCAGCAGCATAGACGCCGGGCAGTACTTC. Amino acids: CASSIDAGQYF. V usage is TRBV7-9 and J usage is TRBJ2-7; unclear D gene. Trimming shortened V by 5 bases and J by 9 bases, and 11 bases separated the two germline ends. The CDR3 has 11 residues. The germline V gene encodes CDR1 SEHNR and CDR2 FQNEAQ (reference sequence).

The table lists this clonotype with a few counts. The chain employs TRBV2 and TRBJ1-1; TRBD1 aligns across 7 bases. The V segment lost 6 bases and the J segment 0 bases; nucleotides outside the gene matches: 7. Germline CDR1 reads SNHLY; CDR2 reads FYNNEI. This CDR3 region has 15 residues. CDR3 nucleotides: TGTGCCAGCAGCAAAAACAGGGGTCTGAACACTGAAGCTTTCTTT. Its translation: CASSKNRGLNTEAFF. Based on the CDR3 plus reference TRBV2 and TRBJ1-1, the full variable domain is EPEVTQTPSHQVTQMGQEVILRCVPISNHLYFYWYRQILGQKVEFLVSFYNNEISEKSEIFDDQFSVERPDGSNFTLKIRSTKLEDSAMYFCASSKNRGLNTEAFFGQGTRLTVV.

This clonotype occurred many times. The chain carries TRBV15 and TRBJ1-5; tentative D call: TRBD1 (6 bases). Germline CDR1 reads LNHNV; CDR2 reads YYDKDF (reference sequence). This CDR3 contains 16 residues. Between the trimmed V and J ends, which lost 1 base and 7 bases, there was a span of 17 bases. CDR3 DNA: TGTGCCACCAGCAGAGCCCCCCAAATCAGGGGACAGCCCCAGCATTTT. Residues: CATSRAPQIRGQPQHF. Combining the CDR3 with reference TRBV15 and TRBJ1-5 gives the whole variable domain DAMVIQNPRYQVTQFGKPVTLSCSQTLNHNVMYWYQQKSSQAPKLLFHYYDKDFNNEADTPDNFQSRRPNTSFCFLDIRSPGLGDTAMYLCATSRAPQIRGQPQHFGDGTRLSIL.

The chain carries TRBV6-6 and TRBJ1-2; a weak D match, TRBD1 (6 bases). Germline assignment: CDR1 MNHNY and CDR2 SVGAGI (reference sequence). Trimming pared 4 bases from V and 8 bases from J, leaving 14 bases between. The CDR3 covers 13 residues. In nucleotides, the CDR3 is TGTGCCAGCAGTTCAAACCGGGACAAAGGCTACACCTTC. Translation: CASSSNRDKGYTF.

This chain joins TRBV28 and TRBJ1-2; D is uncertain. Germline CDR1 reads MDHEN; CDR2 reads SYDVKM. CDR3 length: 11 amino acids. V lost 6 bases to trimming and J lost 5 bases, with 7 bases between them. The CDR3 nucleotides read TGTGCCAGCAGCAATGGGTATGGCTACACCTTC. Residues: CASSNGYGYTF.

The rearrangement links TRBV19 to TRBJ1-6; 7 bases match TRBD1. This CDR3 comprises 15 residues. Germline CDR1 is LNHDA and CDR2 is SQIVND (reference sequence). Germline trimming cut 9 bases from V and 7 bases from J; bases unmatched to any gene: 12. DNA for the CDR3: TGTGCCAGCCTCCCGCGGGGGACAGTCAATTCACCCCTCCACTTT. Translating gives CASLPRGTVNSPLHF.

The CDR3 loop reads CASSRRGGQGSNQPQHF. CDR3 nucleotide sequence: TGTGCCAGCAGCCGAAGGGGCGGACAGGGGAGCAATCAGCCCCAGCATTTT. This sequence joins TRBV12-3 or TRBV12-4 and TRBJ1-5; TRBD1 matches at 9 bases. The CDR3 spans 17 residues. J lost 1 base, V lost 6 bases, and 10 bases had no gene match.